This T cell receptor (beta chain) was recovered during a study of molecular identifiers for immune sequencing clone quantification. Overall study findings and caveats: Clones that exceeded 20 RNA copies held over 97% of effector molecules, yet under 1% in naive cells.

Naive CD8 T cells underwent sorting with the CD8+CD4-CCR7+CD45RA+ definition. This clonotype has at least ten counts. Antigen: not known. The germline gives CDR1 MGHRA, CDR2 YSYEKL. CDR3 length: 13 amino acids. Losses at the gene ends were 3 bases for V and 6 bases for J; bases not matched to a gene: 4. TCRdb ran MiXCR on the PCR reads and lists one entry per CDR3 protein. Of 90,000 or so distinct CDR3 sequences in the sample, approximately 23% are singletons; the top ten hold 0.78%. The sample consisted of naive CD8+ T cells from blood, with Jurkat cell RNA spiked in. Subset indicated: FACS-sorted CD8+CD4-CCR7+CD45RA+ naive T cells. V is TRBV4-1 and J is TRBJ2-7; 8 nucleotides align to TRBD1. The clonotype originates from a human donor in good health. Some libraries in this study had Jurkat cell RNA spiked in. The CDR3 DNA reads TGCGCCAGCAGCCACGGACAGGGCGGCGAGCAGTACTTC. Encoded protein: CASSHGQGGEQYF.